This T cell receptor (beta chain) was observed in a study of beta chain features in type 1 diabetes (dated by TCRdb to 2016 to 2019). Regarding the complete study: Mean age, gender distribution, total cell number and subset yield did not differ between patients and healthy donors. A total of some 100,000,000 sorted cells were examined across all samples, and a strong correlation was observed between cell number per subset and RNA yield. In the study, recently diagnosed type 1 diabetes patients and matched healthy donors were compared on the TCRB repertoires of their sorted circulating CD4+ T cell subsets. Regulatory and stem cell-like memory subsets were isolated from only 8 patients and roughly 8 healthy donors, whereas naive and central memory subsets came from all 30 or so donors.

The CDR1 and CDR2 encoded by the germline V gene are SGDLS and YYNGEE. Trimming takes 2 bases off V and 6 bases off J; junction bases not matched to a gene: 6. The CDR3 measures 14 amino acids from cysteine to phenylalanine. Only the CDR3 region is kept as DNA, spanning 42 bases read in frame from base 1. Results and caveats for the whole study, not just this receptor: A moderate but significant shortening of TCRB CDR3 length was observed in type 1 diabetes patients in all four CD4+ subsets. Because the HLA sub-analyses included only small numbers of individuals, any influence of HLA type on TCRB rearrangement was left unresolved. Sequencing cDNA rather than genomic DNA could over-represent highly expressing activated cells, although activation and CD3 levels did not differ between groups. The naive, central memory and regulatory TCRB repertoires appeared to resemble one another more closely among patients than among healthy donors. At VDJ recombination sites, type 1 diabetes patients had fewer insertions and more deleted nucleotides, which implies abnormalities in thymic rearrangement. PCR might favor shorter templates, but patient and control samples were amplified and corrected together, so any skew would affect both groups equally.

From each donor, a single peripheral blood sample of about 110 mL on average was drawn into heparinised tubes. Naive, central memory, regulatory and stem cell-like memory CD4+ T cells were sorted on a BD FACSAria II using a panel including CD45RO, CCR7, CD25, CD127, CD95 and CD27. All sorted populations exceeded 95% purity. PBMCs were isolated immediately by Lymphoprep density gradient centrifugation and stained directly without culture. So that batch effects would be minimized, each experiment stained and sorted samples in pairs, pairing one healthy donor with one patient. The entire isolated RNA was reverse transcribed using the High Capacity cDNA Reverse Transcription Kit, and thus expressed TCRB transcripts were sequenced. Naive, central memory and regulatory T cell samples underwent deep immunoSEQ sequencing, averaging around 4 million total reads per sample. Sorted cells were lysed in RLT buffer and RNA was extracted with DNase-treated RNeasy Micro or Mini kits, depending on cell number. To prevent cross-contamination, every cell subset was processed on its own, while patient and healthy donor samples were processed together. Using the immunoSEQ multiplex PCR, TCRB sequences were amplified from cDNA into 87-bp fragments spanning the CDR3 region. The amplicons were sequenced using the Illumina HiSeq platform. As for the authors' bioinformatics: PCR bias was computationally corrected using synthetic template baselines, reads within Hamming distance 2 were collapsed, and singletons that could not be merged were discarded. By aligning reads against IMGT, V, D and J genes, CDR3 length, and insertions or deletions at six rearrangement sites were assigned. Clonotype counts were normalized to sorted cell number within each subset before computing true diversity and Gini coefficients with the tcR R package. Repertoire sharing was quantified using the overlap coefficient calculated on TCRB nucleotide sequences. Sourced from immuneACCESS, this table was stored by TCRdb with only in-frame sequences that have V and J called. A share of the clones is absent; for the studies checked, an unresolved V gene accounts for under half, and the remainder has no known explanation. V, J and clone size were drawn from that table, and D and trimming were deduced from the DNA. The sample profile shows 130,000 to 150,000 clones; approximately 52% of them were found once. Of the sample, roughly 0.43% is held by the ten largest clones.

With respect to this clone: This clone's antigen is unknown. Base qualities were left out, and no much larger clone turns up one base away.

The V and J segments used are TRBV9 and TRBJ1-2, with 8 bases in between that match TRBD1. This TCR came from a man younger than 35 in good health. The specimen sequenced was Tregs from blood. Per the publication, the cell subset or site label means: regulatory CD4+ T cells. The sequenced DNA: TGTGCCAGCAGCGTCCGGACAGGGAGTAATGGCTACACCTTC. Translated, this is CASSVRTGSNGYTF.